Presented here are 15 T cell receptor beta chains from one specimen sequenced in a study of blood T cell repertoires in COVID-19. Clones were read by immunoSEQ multiplex PCR, and TCRdb kept only the in-frame ones, dropping some. The table records about 260,000 clones, more than 75% of them present only once. The sample consisted of PBMCs or T cells enriched from blood (not recorded which). These receptors were collected from a woman in her forties or fifties who had recovered from COVID-19.

CDR3 protein: CASTVVGQVGELFF. The CDR3 DNA follows: TGTGCCAGCACCGTCGTAGGACAGGTCGGGGAGCTGTTTTTT. The V call is TRBV5-6, the J call TRBJ2-2; 7 bases line up with TRBD1. With 6 bases clipped from V and 7 bases from J, the junction kept 9 bases outside the gene matches. Per the germline V gene, CDR1 is SGHDT and CDR2 is YYEEEE. This CDR3 contains 14 residues.

The chain carries TRBV11-3 and TRBJ2-3; unclear D gene. CDR1 SGHNT and CDR2 YENEEA come from the germline V gene. V dropped 1 base and J dropped 6 bases, with 14 bases sitting between them. The CDR3 sequence is 15 residues long. Here the CDR3 reads CASSLGGTLADTQYF. CDR3 sequence (DNA): TGTGCCAGCAGCTTAGGAGGTACCCTCGCGGATACGCAGTATTTT.

The rearrangement uses TRBV14 and TRBJ2-7; a weak D match, TRBD1 (5 bases). V was pared by 4 bases and J by 2 bases, with 9 bases between. Germline lookup yields CDR1 SGHDN and CDR2 FVKESK. The CDR3 spans 13 residues. The CDR3 bases are TGTGCCAGCAGCCCAGGGTTCCCCTACGAGCAGTACTTC. Its protein is CASSPGFPYEQYF.

V usage is TRBV28 and J usage is TRBJ2-2; D call uncertain. The V end lost 4 bases, the J end lost 2 bases, and 11 bases lay between the germline ends. This CDR3 has 15 amino acids. Germline V lookup: CDR1 MDHEN, CDR2 SYDVKM. The CDR3 loop is CASSSTDFNTGELFF. The CDR3 bases are TGTGCCAGCAGTTCGACCGACTTCAACACCGGGGAGCTGTTTTTT.

V usage is TRBV10-2 and J usage is TRBJ2-7; D may be TRBD1 (5 bases). The CDR3 totals 12 residues. Trimming cost V 7 bases and J 6 bases, with 13 bases left between them. Looked up from germline, CDR1 is WSHSY and CDR2 is SAAADI. CDR3 sequence (DNA): TGCGCCAGCACGGACAAACAACCCGAGCAGTACTTC. It yields the protein CASTDKQPEQYF.

The gene calls are TRBV6-5 and TRBJ2-7, with a tentative D call TRBD1 (6 bases). Germline-derived CDR1 and CDR2 are MNHEY and SVGAGI. The CDR3 runs to 11 residues. V was clipped by 6 bases and J by 5 bases, with 8 bases between them. The CDR3 loop is CASSQGNEQYF. CDR3 nucleotides: TGTGCCAGCAGCCAGGGGAACGAGCAGTACTTC.

V is TRBV12-3 or TRBV12-4 and J is TRBJ1-1; no definite D call. The CDR3 extends over 10 amino acids. V lost 4 bases and J 10 bases, leaving 7 bases between the germline ends. The CDR3 nucleotides are TGTGCCAGCAGTTCGGTCCGAGCTTTCTTT. This encodes CASSSVRAFF.

The chain uses TRBV25-1 and TRBJ1-4; 7 bases line up with TRBD1. The CDR3 totals 15 residues. J was trimmed by 7 bases and V by 3 bases; bases with no gene match: 8. Germline CDR1 is MGHDK and CDR2 is SYGVNS. CDR3: CASSDDRVRGEKLFF. In nucleotides, the CDR3 is TGTGCCAGCAGTGACGACAGGGTAAGGGGTGAAAAACTGTTTTTT. Full variable domain (outside the CDR3, taken from reference TRBV25-1 and TRBJ1-4): EADIYQTPRYLVIGTGKKITLECSQTMGHDKMYWYQQDPGMELHLIHYSYGVNSTEKGDLSSESTVSRIRTEHFPLTLESARPSHTSQYLCASSDDRVRGEKLFFGSGTQLSVL.

The rearrangement uses TRBV5-1 and TRBJ2-7, with a possible D match to TRBD1 (6 bases). V gave up 2 bases and J gave up 7 bases, with 7 bases separating them. The CDR3 extends over 11 amino acids. CDR1 and CDR2 from the germline V gene are SGHRS and YFSETQ. CDR3 coding DNA: TGCGCCAGCAGCTTACAGGGTGAGCAGTACTTC. Amino acid sequence: CASSLQGEQYF.

CDR3 loop: CASSLDREHYYGYTF. In nucleotides, the CDR3 is TGCGCCAGCAGCTTGGACAGGGAGCACTACTATGGCTACACCTTC. The V call is TRBV5-1, the J call TRBJ1-2; D is perhaps TRBD1 (6 bases). CDR3 length: 15 residues. V was pared by 0 bases and J by 3 bases, with 12 bases between. Germline V gene data show CDR1 as SGHRS and CDR2 as YFSETQ.

CDR3 nucleotide sequence: TGTGCCACCAGACCACGGAGCAACACCGGGGAGCTGTTTTTT. Translated: CATRPRSNTGELFF. This rearrangement joins TRBV11-2 to TRBJ2-2; no clear D. The germline V gene encodes CDR1 SGHAT and CDR2 FQNNGV. The CDR3 is 14 residues long. Trimming stripped 10 bases from V and 2 bases from J, with 14 bases between.

The CDR3 loop reads CASSQTNYGYTF. The CDR3 region has the DNA TGTGCCAGCAGTCAGACTAACTATGGCTACACCTTC. This chain joins TRBV12-3 or TRBV12-4 and TRBJ1-2; D remains ambiguous. V dropped 5 bases and J dropped 0 bases, with 4 bases sitting between them. This CDR3 spans 12 amino acids.

The CDR3 sequence is CASSQELALYTQYF. The CDR3 coding sequence is TGCGCCAGCAGCCAAGAATTAGCGTTATATACGCAGTATTTT. V and J are TRBV4-1 and TRBJ2-3, with D possibly being TRBD2 (5 bases). Trimming pared 0 bases from V and 7 bases from J, leaving 11 bases between. The CDR3 contains 14 residues. Germline CDR1 is MGHRA and CDR2 is YSYEKL.

In nucleotides, the CDR3 is TGTGCCAGCAGCTTAGGGACAGGCACGGGAAAACTGTTTTTT. It specifies CASSLGTGTGKLFF. V gene TRBV7-9 combines with J gene TRBJ1-4; 7 bases agree with TRBD1. The CDR3 length is 14 residues. Germline assignment: CDR1 SEHNR and CDR2 FQNEAQ (reference sequence). V lost 1 base to trimming and J lost 10 bases; unmatched junction nucleotides: 6. The variable domain in full, completed from reference TRBV7-9 and TRBJ1-4, reads DTGVSQNPRHKITKRGQNVTFRCDPISEHNRLYWYRQTLGQGPEFLTYFQNEAQLEKSRLLSDRFSAERPKGSFSTLEIQRTEQGDSAMYLCASSLGTGTGKLFFGSGTQLSVL.

This clone showed up just a few times. V usage is TRBV6-6 and J usage is TRBJ2-1, with 12 bases identical to TRBD2. This CDR3 is 15 amino acids long. From germline, CDR1 is MNHNY and CDR2 SVGAGI (reference sequence). V trimming: 7 bases; J trimming: 4 bases; junction bases outside the gene matches: 5. CDR3: CASNYGLAGYNEQFF. The CDR3 DNA reads TGTGCCAGCAACTACGGACTAGCGGGGTACAATGAGCAGTTCTTC.